One and the same sample provided the 19 T cell receptor beta chains below, sequenced in a study of blood T cell repertoires in COVID-19. Data came from immunoSEQ multiplex PCR; TCRdb stores just in-frame clones and leaves some out. Here the sample spans over 350,000 clones, around nine tenths being singletons. The sample taken for sequencing was peripheral blood. These receptors came from a woman aged 25 to 45 with acute or convalescent COVID-19.

The gene calls are TRBV28 and TRBJ2-1, with 8 bases fitting TRBD1. The junction had 16 bases not matched to a gene; V was cut back by 5 bases and J by 4 bases. Germline CDR1 and CDR2: MDHEN and SYDVKM. The CDR3 totals 18 residues. The CDR3 loop is CASSPRPGTGADYNEQFF. DNA for the CDR3: TGTGCCAGCAGTCCACGACCCGGGACAGGCGCGGATTACAATGAGCAGTTCTTC. Variable domain in full (rest from reference TRBV28 and TRBJ2-1): DVKVTQSSRYLVKRTGEKVFLECVQDMDHENMFWYRQDPGLGLRLIYFSYDVKMKEKGDIPEGYSVSREKKERFSLILESASTNQTSMYLCASSPRPGTGADYNEQFFGPGTRLTVL.

This clone was observed a handful of times. The rearrangement joins TRBV2 to TRBJ1-5; maybe TRBD1 (5 bases). V was pared by 7 bases and J by 3 bases, with 10 bases between. CDR1 is SNHLY and CDR2 is FYNNEI in the germline V gene. The CDR3 totals 13 residues. The CDR3 DNA reads TGTGCCAGCAAAAGGGACTTCAATCAGCCCCAGCATTTT. It is translated as CASKRDFNQPQHF.

As regards this clone: Other DNA sequences in the sample encode the same CDR3. The chain joins TRBV27 to TRBJ2-7; 10 nucleotides line up with TRBD1. The CDR3 is 15 amino acids. With 5 bases clipped from V and 2 bases from J, the junction kept 6 bases outside the gene matches. CDR1 is MNHEY, CDR2 SMNVEV, per germline (reference sequence). The CDR3 nucleotides read TGTGCCAGCAGTCTAAGACAGGGGGCGACCTACGAGCAGTACTTC. It codes for CASSLRQGATYEQYF.

The rearrangement uses TRBV12-3 or TRBV12-4 and TRBJ1-1; a weak D match, TRBD1 (6 bases). Between the trimmed V and J ends, which lost 4 bases and 4 bases, there was a span of 10 bases. CDR3 length: 13 amino acids. CDR3 amino acids: CASSSGEGTEAFF. CDR3 DNA sequence: TGTGCCAGCAGTTCAGGGGAGGGCACTGAAGCTTTCTTT.

The chain joins TRBV2 to TRBJ1-6; no clear D gene. V dropped 6 bases and J dropped 0 bases, with 6 bases sitting between them. Germline assignment: CDR1 SNHLY and CDR2 FYNNEI. The CDR3 contains 14 residues. CDR3 sequence: CASRVSSYNSPLHF. CDR3 nucleotide sequence: TGTGCCAGCAGAGTCAGCTCCTATAATTCACCCCTCCACTTT.

The rearrangement joins TRBV24-1 to TRBJ2-7; a weak D match, TRBD1 (6 bases). V was trimmed by 3 bases and J by 7 bases, leaving 18 bases between them. From germline, CDR1 is KGHDR and CDR2 SFDVKD. This CDR3 contains 15 residues. CDR3 protein: CATSDISRDTGEQYF. In nucleotides, the CDR3 is TGTGCCACCAGTGATATCAGCCGGGACACAGGGGAGCAGTACTTC.

CDR3 nucleotide sequence: TGTGCCAGCAGCCAATGGGCGGGGGGGCCTGAGACCCAGTACTTC. Translation gives CASSQWAGGPETQYF. The chain recombines TRBV3-1 (or the pseudogene TRBV3-2) with TRBJ2-5; 9 bases line up with TRBD2. V was clipped by 2 bases and J by 5 bases; unmatched bases: 6. Germline values: CDR1 LGHDT, CDR2 YNNKEL (reference sequence). The CDR3 totals 15 residues.

This chain uses TRBV2 with TRBJ2-7; 7 bases are a match to TRBD1. The CDR3 extends over 13 amino acids. The germline V gene has CDR1 SNHLY and CDR2 FYNNEI. V shed 8 bases, J shed 5 bases, and the junction held 9 bases outside the gene matches. In DNA form, the CDR3 reads TGTGCCAGCCGGAGGACAGGATTGAACGAGCAGTACTTC. This codes for CASRRTGLNEQYF.

The chain has TRBV21-1 and TRBJ1-5; TRBD1 was called by the table and not checked on the DNA. TRBV21-1 is a pseudogene locus. The length of the CDR3 is 16 residues. CDR3 sequence reads: CASSKEGTGEGQPQHF. DNA for the CDR3: TGTGCCAGCAGCAAAGAGGGGACAGGCGAGGGACAGCCCCAGCATTTT.

The DNA for the CDR3 is TGTGCCAGCGGGGCAGGGGGGAATCAGCCCCAGCATTTT. This encodes CASGAGGNQPQHF. This chain connects TRBV6-5 to TRBJ1-5; 7 bases match TRBD1. CDR1 and CDR2 (germline): MNHEY, SVGAGI. This CDR3 is 13 amino acids long. Germline trimming cut 8 bases from V and 4 bases from J; bases unmatched to any gene: 5.

The chain joins TRBV28 to TRBJ1-3; the D gene is possibly TRBD1 (6 bases). Germline V gene lookup returns CDR1 MDHEN and CDR2 SYDVKM. The germline V and J ends were trimmed by 2 bases and 2 bases, with 13 bases remaining between them. The CDR3 spans 16 residues. The CDR3 loop reads CASSLEGVSPGNTIYF. CDR3 in DNA: TGTGCCAGCAGTTTAGAGGGGGTATCACCTGGAAACACCATATATTTT.

The chain combines TRBV7-8 with TRBJ1-3; 10 nucleotides agree with TRBD1. This CDR3 region has 15 residues. V was pared by 5 bases and J by 4 bases, with 5 bases of the junction left unmatched. Per germline, CDR1 SGHVS and CDR2 FQNEAQ. The CDR3 sequence is CASSPRTGGGNTIYF. In DNA, the CDR3 is TGTGCCAGCAGCCCCAGGACAGGGGGAGGAAACACCATATATTTT.

This sequence joins TRBV28 and TRBJ1-3; 9 positions agree with TRBD1. The CDR3 extends over 15 amino acids. The germline gives CDR1 MDHEN, CDR2 SYDVKM. V trimming: 6 bases; J trimming: 3 bases; junction bases outside the gene matches: 6. For the CDR3, the DNA is TGTGCCAGCAGAACAGGACAGGGGCATGGAAACACCATATATTTT. Translated: CASRTGQGHGNTIYF.

The V call is TRBV25-1, the J call TRBJ1-2; TRBD1 matches 11 bases. The trim removed 4 bases at V and 4 bases at J, leaving 11 bases unmatched. The CDR3 sequence is 17 residues long. Germline values: CDR1 MGHDK, CDR2 SYGVNS. CDR3 nucleotides: TGTGCCAGCAGTGCTCCGGACAGGGGGCCCGCTGGCTATGGCTACACCTTC. Translating gives CASSAPDRGPAGYGYTF.

This chain uses TRBV9 with TRBJ2-5, with D maybe TRBD2 (5 bases). V lost 5 bases to trimming and J lost 5 bases, with 16 bases between them. The CDR3 is 14 amino acids. Germline V gene data show CDR1 as SGDLS and CDR2 as YYNGEE. CDR3 sequence reads: CASSTRAGLETQYF. DNA for the CDR3: TGTGCCAGCAGTACGCGGGCCGGGCTCGAGACCCAGTACTTC.

This chain connects TRBV7-8 to TRBJ1-1; D is perhaps TRBD1 (6 bases). The CDR3 covers 15 residues. V lost 1 base and J lost 3, with 12 bases in between. The germline CDR1 and CDR2 sequences are SGHVS and FQNEAQ. The chain's CDR3 is CASSLGQARDTEAFF. The DNA of the CDR3 is TGTGCCAGCAGCTTAGGACAGGCTAGGGACACTGAAGCTTTCTTT.

The rearrangement links TRBV4-1 to TRBJ2-6, with a tentative D call TRBD2 (5 bases). Trimming stripped 0 bases from V and 1 base from J, with 16 bases between. The CDR3 runs 19 residues. From germline, CDR1 is MGHRA and CDR2 YSYEKL. CDR3 region: CASSQDLYSEVSGANVLTF. CDR3 coding DNA: TGCGCCAGCAGCCAAGATCTCTACTCGGAGGTGTCTGGGGCCAACGTCCTGACTTTC.

The sample holds one count of this clone. The gene calls are TRBV11-2 and TRBJ2-5, with 7 bases matching TRBD2. Germline V gene sequence: CDR1 SGHAT, CDR2 FQNNGV. This CDR3 contains 15 residues. The junction had 9 bases not matched to a gene; V was cut back by 4 bases and J by 4 bases. CDR3 coding DNA: TGTGCCAGCAGCTGGGGGGGAGGGAAAGGAGAGACCCAGTACTTC. Amino acid sequence: CASSWGGGKGETQYF.

The chain couples TRBV6-6 to TRBJ2-2, with 12 bases aligning to TRBD1. V shed 5 bases, J shed 6 bases, and the junction held 7 bases outside the gene matches. The germline gives CDR1 MNHNY, CDR2 SVGAGI (reference sequence). CDR3 length equals 16 residues. The DNA for the CDR3 is TGTGCCAGCAGTCAACCGGGACAGGGGGCAGCCGGGGAGCTGTTTTTT. Protein product: CASSQPGQGAAGELFF.